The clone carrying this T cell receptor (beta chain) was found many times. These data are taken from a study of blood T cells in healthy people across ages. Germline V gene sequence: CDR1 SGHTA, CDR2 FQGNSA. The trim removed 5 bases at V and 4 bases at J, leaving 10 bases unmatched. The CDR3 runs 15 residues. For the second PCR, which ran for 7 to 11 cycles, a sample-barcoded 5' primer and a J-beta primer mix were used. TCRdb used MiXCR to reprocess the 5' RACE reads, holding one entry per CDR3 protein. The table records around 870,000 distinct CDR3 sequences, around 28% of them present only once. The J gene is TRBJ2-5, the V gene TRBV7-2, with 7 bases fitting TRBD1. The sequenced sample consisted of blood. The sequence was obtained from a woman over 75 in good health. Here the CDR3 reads CASSTQTGSRETQYF. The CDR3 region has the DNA TGTGCCAGCAGCACGCAGACAGGGTCGCGAGAGACCCAGTACTTC.